Detailed here is one T cell receptor (beta chain). Its cognate antigen is unknown. These data belong to a study of CD8 T cells in ankylosing spondylitis. The germline V gene encodes CDR1 DFQATT and CDR2 SNEGSKA (reference sequence). This CDR3 spans 15 amino acids. Trimming cost V 0 bases and J 5 bases; bases outside gene matches: 5. Study conclusions and caveats: A CD8+ phenotype characterized the disease-linked clones, which were relatively rare in peripheral blood. For ankylosing spondylitis blood, a TCR beta motif of fewer than 10 highly homologous variants appeared characteristic. Past research had described some motif variants in reactive arthritis synovial fluid and blood.

The TCR beta libraries were generated through quantitative 5'-RACE incorporating molecular barcodes. TCRdb called the 5' RACE reads again in MiXCR, with one record for every CDR3 protein. In the table there are roughly 370,000 distinct CDR3 sequences, approximately 20% of which are singletons. The sample taken for sequencing was blood, either unsorted or a sorted T cell fraction (not recorded which). J is TRBJ2-5 and V is TRBV20-1; 11 bases match TRBD2. This receptor was obtained from a male donor with ankylosing spondylitis. The CDR3 reads CSARDSGRAGETQYF. DNA for the CDR3: TGCAGTGCTAGAGATAGCGGGAGGGCCGGTGAGACCCAGTACTTC.